The present entry profiles one TCR beta chain with its context. V lost 4 bases to trimming and J lost 6 bases, with 11 bases between them. The CDR3 spans 12 residues. From germline, CDR1 is SGHNT and CDR2 YYREEE (reference sequence). Each single cDNA molecule received a unique molecular identifier. Via MiXCR, TCRdb re-called the 5' RACE reads, giving one row per CDR3 protein. The sample has approximately 99,000 distinct CDR3 sequences, 9.5% to 13% seen once; the top ten hold around 2.9%. This sample was included in a study of early T cells in non-severe SARS-CoV-2 infection. This sequence was found in an adult who was a healthcare worker with PCR-confirmed SARS-CoV-2 infection or an uninfected control (not recorded which). The sequenced material came from whole blood. The chain employs TRBV5-4 and TRBJ2-7; no clear D. The CDR3 loop reads CASSDDGCEQYF. CDR3 bases: TGTGCCAGCAGCGATGACGGCTGCGAGCAGTACTTC.